Presented here are 3 T cell receptor beta chains from one specimen sequenced in a study of radiation and T cells in renal cell carcinoma. Sample time point: blood 2 weeks post-SBRT. Specified treatment: 15 Gy SBRT to primary tumor, nephrectomy 4 weeks later. The assay was immunoSEQ multiplex PCR, and TCRdb's table has in-frame clones only and misses some. The sample has more than 100,000 clones, 88% seen once. The input for sequencing was blood, taken from a patient whose treatment included radiotherapy and nephrectomy. These receptors were collected from a woman between 65 and 79 years old with renal cell carcinoma.

The table lists this clone with a few counts. The chain has TRBV27 and TRBJ1-2; D not resolved. The CDR3 spans 13 residues. Germline V gives CDR1 MNHEY, CDR2 SMNVEV (reference sequence). V lost 3 bases, J lost 4 bases, and 9 bases lay in between. CDR3 DNA sequence: TGTGCCAGCAGTTTCTCGGGCACCTATGGCTACACCTTC. Amino acid sequence: CASSFSGTYGYTF.

The chain links TRBV9 to TRBJ2-1; D might be TRBD1 or TRBD2, each matching 6 bases. This CDR3 region has 14 residues. Germline lookup yields CDR1 SGDLS and CDR2 YYNGEE. Deletions cut 3 bases from V and 8 bases from J, with 15 bases between. The CDR3, as DNA: TGTGCCAGCAGCGAAGGGGGGCCGATTGATGAGCAGTTCTTC. Residues: CASSEGGPIDEQFF.

The V gene is TRBV6-6, the J gene TRBJ2-7, with D possibly being TRBD1 or TRBD2 (6 bases each). V lost 5 bases and J 2 bases, leaving 13 bases between the germline ends. The germline CDR1 and CDR2 sequences are MNHNY and SVGAGI (reference sequence). The CDR3 has 14 residues. The CDR3 is CASSQGGGTYEQYF. In nucleotides, the CDR3 is TGTGCCAGCAGTCAAGGAGGGGGAACCTACGAGCAGTACTTC.